The T cell receptor (beta chain) under discussion was sequenced for a study of blood T cell repertoires in COVID-19. Between the trimmed V and J ends, which lost 0 bases and 0 bases, there was a span of 7 bases. The CDR3 totals 14 residues. Per the germline V gene, CDR1 is SGDLS and CDR2 is YYNGEE. Original processing notes: Nucleated cell number was recorded as an estimate derived from reference gene primer amplification. TCRdb's table, derived via immunoSEQ multiplex PCR, lists solely in-frame clones and lacks some. The DNA was the basis for D and trimming; V, J and clone size are from that table. The sample consists of a few hundred thousand clones, 65% to 85% of them appearing once.

The sequence was collected from a woman in her twenties or thirties who had recovered from COVID-19. The J gene is TRBJ2-7, the V gene TRBV9, with D possibly TRBD2 on 5 matching bases. Material for sequencing was peripheral blood. The CDR3 loop is CASSVGGLSYEQYF. In DNA form, the CDR3 reads TGTGCCAGCAGCGTAGGAGGGCTCTCCTACGAGCAGTACTTC.